This entry is about one TCR beta chain. Trimming left V 4 bases short and J 3 bases short, with 5 bases between. The CDR3 is made up of 11 amino acids. The V gene's germline CDR1 is SGHDT and CDR2 YYEEEE. This entry is derived from a study of CD8 T cells in Susac syndrome. Study-wide context: Active disease was present in about six of the sequenced Susac syndrome patients, and remission in about eight.

Sequencing targeted TCR beta in blood CD8+ and CD4+ T cells. A quantity of about 0.45 to 1 ug RNA underwent reverse transcription using random hexamers. TCR beta CDR3 was amplified by immunoSEQ multiplex PCR. This amplification extended across 54 Vbeta and 13 Jbeta segments. A single record per CDR3 protein comes from TCRdb applying MiXCR to the immunoSEQ multiplex PCR reads. In the table there are around 130,000 distinct CDR3 sequences, about 93% of which are singletons. The sample consisted of CD8+ T cells from PBMCs. This TCR was recovered from a human donor with Susac syndrome. The V gene is TRBV5-6, the J gene TRBJ2-7; the D is unclear. The CDR3 sequence is CASSDDYEQYF. For the CDR3, the DNA is TGTGCCAGCAGCGACGACTACGAGCAGTACTTC.